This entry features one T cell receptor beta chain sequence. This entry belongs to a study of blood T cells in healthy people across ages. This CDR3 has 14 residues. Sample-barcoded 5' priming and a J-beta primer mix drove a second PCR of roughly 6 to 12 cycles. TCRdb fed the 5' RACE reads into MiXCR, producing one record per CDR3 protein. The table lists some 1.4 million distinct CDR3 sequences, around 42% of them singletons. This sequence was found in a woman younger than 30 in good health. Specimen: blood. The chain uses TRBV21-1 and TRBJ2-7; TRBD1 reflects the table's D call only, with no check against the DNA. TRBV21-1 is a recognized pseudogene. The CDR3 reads CATQTGTSAYEQYF. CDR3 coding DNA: TGTGCCACACAGACCGGGACATCGGCCTACGAGCAGTACTTC.